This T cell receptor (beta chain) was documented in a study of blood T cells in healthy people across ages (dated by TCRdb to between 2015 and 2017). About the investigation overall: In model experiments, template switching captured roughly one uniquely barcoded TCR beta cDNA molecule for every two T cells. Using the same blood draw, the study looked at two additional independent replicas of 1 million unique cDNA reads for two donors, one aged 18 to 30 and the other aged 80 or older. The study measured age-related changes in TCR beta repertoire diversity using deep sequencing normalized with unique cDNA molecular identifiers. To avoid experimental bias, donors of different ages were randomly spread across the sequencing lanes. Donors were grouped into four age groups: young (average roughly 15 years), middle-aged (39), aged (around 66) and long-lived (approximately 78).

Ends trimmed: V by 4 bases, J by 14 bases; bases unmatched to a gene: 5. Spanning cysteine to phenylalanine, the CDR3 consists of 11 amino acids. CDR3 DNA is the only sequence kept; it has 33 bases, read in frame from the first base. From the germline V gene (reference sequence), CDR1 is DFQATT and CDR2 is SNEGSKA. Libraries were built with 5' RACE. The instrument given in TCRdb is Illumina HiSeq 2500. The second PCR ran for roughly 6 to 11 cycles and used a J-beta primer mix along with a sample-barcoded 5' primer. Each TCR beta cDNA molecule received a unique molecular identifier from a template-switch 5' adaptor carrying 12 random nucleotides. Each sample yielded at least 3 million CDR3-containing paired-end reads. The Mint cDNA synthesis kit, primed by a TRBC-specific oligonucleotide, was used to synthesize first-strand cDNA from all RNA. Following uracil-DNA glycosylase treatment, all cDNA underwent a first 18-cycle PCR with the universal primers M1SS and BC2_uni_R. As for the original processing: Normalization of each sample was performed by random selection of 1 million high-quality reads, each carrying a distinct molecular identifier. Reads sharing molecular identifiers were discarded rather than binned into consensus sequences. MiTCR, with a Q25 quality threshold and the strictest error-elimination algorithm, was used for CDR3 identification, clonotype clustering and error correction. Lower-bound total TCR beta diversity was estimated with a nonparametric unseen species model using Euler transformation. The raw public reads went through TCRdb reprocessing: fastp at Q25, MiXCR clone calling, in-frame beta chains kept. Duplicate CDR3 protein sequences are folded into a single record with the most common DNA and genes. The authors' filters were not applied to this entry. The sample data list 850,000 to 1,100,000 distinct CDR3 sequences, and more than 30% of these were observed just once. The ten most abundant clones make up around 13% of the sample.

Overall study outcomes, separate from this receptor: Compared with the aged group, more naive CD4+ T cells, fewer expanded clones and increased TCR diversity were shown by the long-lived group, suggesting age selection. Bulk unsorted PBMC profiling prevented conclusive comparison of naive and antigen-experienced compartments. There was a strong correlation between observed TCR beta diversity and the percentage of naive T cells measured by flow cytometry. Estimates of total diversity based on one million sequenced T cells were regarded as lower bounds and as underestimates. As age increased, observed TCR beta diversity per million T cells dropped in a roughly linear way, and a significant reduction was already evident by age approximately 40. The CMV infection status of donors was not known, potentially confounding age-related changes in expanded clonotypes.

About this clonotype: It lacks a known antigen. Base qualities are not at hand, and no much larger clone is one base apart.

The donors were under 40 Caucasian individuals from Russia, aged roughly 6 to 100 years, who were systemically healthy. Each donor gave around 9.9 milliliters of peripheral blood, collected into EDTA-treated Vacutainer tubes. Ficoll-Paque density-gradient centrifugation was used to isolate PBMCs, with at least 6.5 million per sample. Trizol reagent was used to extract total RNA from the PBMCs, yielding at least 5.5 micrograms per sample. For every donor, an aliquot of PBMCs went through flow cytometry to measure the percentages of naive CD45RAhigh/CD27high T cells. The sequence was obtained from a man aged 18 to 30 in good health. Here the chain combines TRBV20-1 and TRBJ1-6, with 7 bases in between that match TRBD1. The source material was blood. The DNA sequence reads TGCAGTGCTATAGACAGGGAGTCCCTCCACTTT. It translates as CSAIDRESLHF.